Listed here is a single T cell receptor (beta chain). Its antigen remains unidentified. The data derive from a study of OX40 agonist ivuxolimab in advanced cancers. Looking at the study overall: Those treated in dose escalation had hepatocellular carcinoma, melanoma, renal cell cancer or head and neck cancer. Study-wide points: At 0.1 to 3.0 mg/kg, CD4+ and CD8+ blood T cells expanded clonally by week 6.

This CDR3 spans 10 amino acids. With 8 bases removed from V and 8 bases from J, the gap between germline ends came to 7 bases. Germline V gives CDR1 SEHNR, CDR2 FQNEAQ (reference sequence). This table comes from immunoSEQ multiplex PCR, and its TCRdb copy is limited to in-frame clones, with some not included. Seen here are fewer than 50,000 clones, approximately 88% observed once, and the top ten hold about a sixth. The TCR sequence derives from an adult with an advanced solid tumor such as melanoma, head and neck, liver or kidney cancer. The genes are TRBV7-9 and TRBJ1-3; D is uncertain. The sample here was CD4+ or CD8+ T cells sorted from blood, taken in a trial of the OX40 agonist ivuxolimab. This chain's CDR3 is CASDDDTIYF. The CDR3 bases are TGTGCCAGCGACGATGACACCATATATTTT.